The 4 T cell receptor beta chains listed next were all sequenced from one sample in a study of CD8+CD57+ T cells in acquired aplastic anemia (dated by TCRdb to the late 2010s). The listed sequencing device is Illumina HiSeq 2000. Genomic DNA was used as template for profiling of TCR beta VDJ combinations and CDR3 sequences. TCRdb redid the processing of the public reads, applying fastp at Q25 and MiXCR, and retained in-frame beta chains. Under each unique CDR3 protein, matching rows form one entry showing the most common genes and DNA. The sample records some 170,000 distinct CDR3 sequences, roughly 63% of which are singletons. Approximately 40% of the sample goes to the ten largest clones. The patients picked for sequencing were ones in whom flow cytometry had shown an expansion of CD8+CD57+ cells. Sequenced input: sorted CD4+, CD8+, or CD8+CD57+ T cells (not recorded which) from PBMCs. Receptors originate from a human donor with aplastic anemia.

As to this clonotype: Compared with germline, one end of the junction differs, possibly owing to a read error. The genes are TRBV5-5 and TRBJ2-2, with D maybe TRBD2 (5 bases). This CDR3 region has 15 residues. In germline, CDR1 is SGHKS, CDR2 YYEKEE (reference sequence). The CDR3 region has the DNA TGCGCCAGCAGCTTGGAGGTGACAAACACCGGGGAGCTGTTTTTT. This translates into CASSLEVTNTGELFF. The full variable domain, with the rest looked up from reference TRBV5-5 and TRBJ2-2, is DAGVTQSPTHLIKTRGQQVTLRCSPISGHKSVSWYQQVLGQGPQFIFQYYEKEERGRGNFPDRFSARQFPNYSSELNVNALLLGDSALYLCASSLEVTNTGELFFGEGSRLTVL.

The chain has TRBV19 and TRBJ2-7, with 7 bases fitting TRBD1. CDR3 length equals 14 residues. J lost 0 bases, V lost 3 bases, and 2 bases had no gene match. Germline-derived CDR1 and CDR2 are LNHDA and SQIVND (reference sequence). CDR3 in amino acids: CASSMTGSSYEQYF. CDR3 coding DNA: TGTGCCAGTAGTATGACAGGGAGCTCCTACGAGCAGTACTTC.

Here the CDR3 reads CASSSNFPGYEQYF. CDR3 DNA sequence: TGTGCCAGCAGCTCAAACTTCCCCGGGTACGAGCAGTACTTC. The genes are TRBV7-6 and TRBJ2-7, with D uncertain. V lost 4 bases to trimming and J lost 4 bases, with 14 bases between them. CDR3 length: 14 amino acids. From germline, CDR1 is SGHVS and CDR2 FNYEAQ.

V gene TRBV10-2 combines with J gene TRBJ2-3, with D uncertain. Germline V gene data show CDR1 as WSHSY and CDR2 as SAAADI. The V and J ends lost 5 bases and 5 bases respectively, with 8 bases between them. This CDR3 is built from 12 residues. The CDR3 loop reads CASSPARDTQYF. The CDR3 DNA sequence: TGCGCCAGCAGTCCTGCCAGAGATACGCAGTATTTT.